The entry below gives a single TCR beta chain sequence along with its context. Antigen unknown. TCRdb keeps only in-frame clones here, not all; method: immunoSEQ multiplex PCR. The sample has around 320,000 clones, 86% seen once. The entry originates in a study of Ad26.COV2.S vaccination and SARS-CoV-2 variants. Trimming cost V 1 base and J 0 bases, with 5 bases left between them. Germline V gene data show CDR1 as SGHTA and CDR2 as FQGNSA. The CDR3 runs to 14 residues. Treatment reported: approximately 18 received Ad26.COV2.S at low or high dose, single or two shots; several received placebo; per-sample allocation not given. Sampling occurred on day 63 after the first vaccine or placebo injection. Broader study findings: Analytic work on TCR breadth and depth might have understated the full extent of total T cell responses.

Sequences were derived from peripheral blood, sampled in a trial of Ad26.COV2.S vaccine versus placebo. The source is a person between 18 and 65 years old who received the Ad26.COV2.S COVID-19 vaccine or a placebo. This chain uses TRBV7-2 with TRBJ2-3, with no clear D. The CDR3 here is CASSLGQSTDTQYF. CDR3 coding DNA: TGTGCCAGCAGCTTAGGGCAGAGCACAGATACGCAGTATTTT.